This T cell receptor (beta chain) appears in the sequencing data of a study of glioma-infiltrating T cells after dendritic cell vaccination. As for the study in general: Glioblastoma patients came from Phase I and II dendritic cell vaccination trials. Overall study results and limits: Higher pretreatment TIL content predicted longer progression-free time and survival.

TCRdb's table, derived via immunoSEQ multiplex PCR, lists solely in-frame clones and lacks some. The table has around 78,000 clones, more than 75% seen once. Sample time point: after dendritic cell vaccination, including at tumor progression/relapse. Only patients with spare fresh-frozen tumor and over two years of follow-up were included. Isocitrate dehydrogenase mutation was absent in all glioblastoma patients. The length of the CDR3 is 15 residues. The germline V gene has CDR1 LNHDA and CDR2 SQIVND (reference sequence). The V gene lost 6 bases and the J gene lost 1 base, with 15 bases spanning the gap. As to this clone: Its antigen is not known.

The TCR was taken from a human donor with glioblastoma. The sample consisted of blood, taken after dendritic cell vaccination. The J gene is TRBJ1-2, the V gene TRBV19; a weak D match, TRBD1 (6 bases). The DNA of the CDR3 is TGTGCCAGTAGCAGCCCAGGGGCTCTTAACTATGGCTACACCTTC. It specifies CASSSPGALNYGYTF.